This entry lists 28 T cell receptor beta chains sequenced from one sample in a study of glioma-infiltrating T cells after dendritic cell vaccination. Sequencing used immunoSEQ multiplex PCR; TCRdb keeps in-frame clones, though not all of them. The sample lists some 70,000 clones; around 81% were seen once. The sample here was blood, taken before dendritic cell vaccination. These receptors were collected from a human donor with glioblastoma.

The chain joins TRBV5-4 to TRBJ1-1; D is possibly TRBD1 (6 bases). The germline V and J ends were trimmed by 7 bases and 5 bases, with 18 bases remaining between them. Germline V CDR1 and CDR2: SGHNT, YYREEE (reference sequence). There are 14 residues in the CDR3. This CDR3 reads CASRGGRDRTEAFF. The CDR3 nucleotides are TGTGCCAGCCGGGGGGGGCGCGATCGAACTGAAGCTTTCTTT.

This clone has a count of ten or more. V and J are TRBV6-1 and TRBJ1-1; 8 bases align to TRBD1. This CDR3 is built from 13 residues. Germline V lookup: CDR1 MNHNS, CDR2 SASEGT. With V trimmed by 4 bases and J by 3 bases, 1 base remained unmatched. The CDR3 nucleotides read TGTGCCAGCAGTGCAGGGGGCCACACTGAAGCTTTCTTT. This encodes CASSAGGHTEAFF.

Remarks on this clone: Other DNA sequences from this sample encode an identical CDR3 as well. The genes are TRBV29-1 and TRBJ2-3; D is possibly TRBD2 (6 bases). V was trimmed by 7 bases and J by 10 bases, leaving 36 bases between them. Germline V lookup: CDR1 SQVTM, CDR2 ANQGSEA. This CDR3 region has 18 residues. The CDR3 bases are TGCAGCGGCAACGAACTGGTGGGTGGCGGAGGGGACCGGATGGCGCAGTATTTT. This sequence encodes CSGNELVGGGGDRMAQYF.

This chain uses TRBV6-5 with TRBJ1-4; possible D gene TRBD1, 5 bases. Germline V gives CDR1 MNHEY, CDR2 SVGAGI. V was trimmed by 6 bases and J by 3 bases, leaving 14 bases between them. The CDR3 has 15 amino acids. The CDR3 DNA sequence: TGTGCCAGCAGGGGGCGGTTTTTCTCTAATGAAAAACTGTTTTTT. Its protein is CASRGRFFSNEKLFF.

This chain joins TRBV29-1 and TRBJ1-1, with unresolved D. Between the trimmed V and J ends, which lost 4 bases and 1 base, there was a span of 7 bases. Looked up from germline, CDR1 is SQVTM and CDR2 is ANQGSEA. The CDR3 loop spans 12 amino acids. DNA of the CDR3: TGCAGCGTTGTCCGGGAGAACACTGAAGCTTTCTTT. Residues: CSVVRENTEAFF.

The V call is TRBV5-5, the J call TRBJ1-5, with TRBD1 matching over 7 bases. Trimming removed 4 bases from V and 3 bases from J; junction bases left unmatched: 7. CDR3 length equals 15 residues. Germline V gives CDR1 SGHKS, CDR2 YYEKEE (reference sequence). The CDR3 DNA reads TGTGCCAGCAGCATAACAGGGGAAATCAATCAGCCCCAGCATTTT. Protein sequence: CASSITGEINQPQHF.

The genes are TRBV15 and TRBJ1-2; 8 nucleotides match TRBD1. From germline, CDR1 is LNHNV and CDR2 YYDKDF (reference sequence). The V gene end was trimmed by 0 bases and the J gene end by 4 bases; junction bases not matched to a gene: 4. This CDR3 spans 15 amino acids. CDR3: CATSRERTGFYGYTF. CDR3 DNA: TGTGCCACCAGCAGAGAAAGGACAGGGTTCTATGGCTACACCTTC.

The chain combines TRBV5-1 with TRBJ1-2, with 7 bases fitting TRBD1. V shed 0 bases and J 4 bases; nucleotides not matched to a gene: 12. The CDR3 runs to 17 residues. Germline V gene data show CDR1 as SGHRS and CDR2 as YFSETQ. CDR3 DNA sequence: TGCGCCAGCAGCTTGGCCGCCGACAGGGCGGCAGGCTATGGCTACACCTTC. It is translated as CASSLAADRAAGYGYTF.

This rearrangement joins TRBV19 to TRBJ1-2; D perhaps matches TRBD1 (5 bases). The germline V gene has CDR1 LNHDA and CDR2 SQIVND (reference sequence). V lost 4 bases to trimming and J lost 4 bases, with 16 bases between them. The CDR3 has 15 residues. CDR3: CASSNIQGLGYGYTF. CDR3 in DNA: TGTGCCAGTAGTAATATCCAGGGTCTCGGCTATGGCTACACCTTC.

The V call is TRBV5-1, the J call TRBJ2-7, with 9 positions matching TRBD1. This CDR3 comprises 15 residues. Germline V CDR1 and CDR2: SGHRS, YFSETQ. Unmatched junction bases numbered 8, after V lost 4 bases and J lost 3 bases. The CDR3 bases are TGCGCCAGCAGCACTACCGGGACAGGGAGCTACGAGCAGTACTTC. Translated, it gives CASSTTGTGSYEQYF.

A single count supports this clone. The chain has TRBV30 and TRBJ2-7, with 8 bases identical to TRBD2. CDR1 is GTSNPN, CDR2 SVGIG, per germline (reference sequence). The CDR3 sequence is 13 residues long. J lost 6 bases, V lost 5 bases, and 9 bases had no gene match. Here the CDR3 DNA reads TGTGCCTGGGCCCCCTCTCTAGCGGGCGAGCAGTACTTC. Amino acids: CAWAPSLAGEQYF.

V gene TRBV7-9 combines with J gene TRBJ1-2; possible D gene TRBD1, 6 bases. This CDR3 is built from 14 residues. The V gene lost 3 bases and the J gene lost 4 bases, with 12 bases spanning the gap. Germline assignment: CDR1 SEHNR and CDR2 FQNEAQ (reference sequence). The CDR3 reads CASSFSEGGYGYTF. In DNA form, the CDR3 reads TGTGCCAGCAGCTTTTCGGAAGGGGGCTATGGCTACACCTTC.

The chain couples TRBV29-1 to TRBJ2-7; 12 nucleotides match TRBD1. V lost 5 bases and J lost 6; bases outside the gene matches: 2. CDR3 size: 12 residues. The germline CDR1 and CDR2 sequences are SQVTM and ANQGSEA. CDR3 in DNA: TGCAGCGTTCGGGACAGGGGGCTCGAGCAGTACTTC. Its translation: CSVRDRGLEQYF.

This chain connects TRBV7-2 to TRBJ1-5; 7 nucleotides align to TRBD1. Germline CDR1 reads SGHTA; CDR2 reads FQGNSA. Trimming took 2 bases from V and 1 from J; bases not matched to a gene: 8. This CDR3 is built from 17 residues. The CDR3 region is CASSLRSGGGSNQPQHF. CDR3 nucleotides: TGTGCCAGCAGCTTACGTTCAGGGGGAGGAAGCAATCAGCCCCAGCATTTT. Based on the CDR3 plus reference TRBV7-2 and TRBJ1-5, the full variable domain is GAGVSQSPSNKVTEKGKDVELRCDPISGHTALYWYRQSLGQGLEFLIYFQGNSAPDKSGLPSDRFSAERTGGSVSTLTIQRTQQEDSAVYLCASSLRSGGGSNQPQHFGDGTRLSIL.

V gene TRBV18 combines with J gene TRBJ1-1; D possibly corresponds to TRBD1 (6 bases). V lost 2 bases and J lost 1, with 20 bases in between. CDR3 size: 18 residues. CDR1 KGHSH and CDR2 LQKENI come from the germline V gene. The CDR3 region is CASSPIPWEGGKNTEAFF. The CDR3 DNA reads TGTGCCAGCTCACCAATACCTTGGGAGGGGGGGAAGAACACTGAAGCTTTCTTT.

This chain links TRBV2 with TRBJ1-6, with 11 nucleotides matching TRBD1. Germline-derived CDR1 and CDR2 are SNHLY and FYNNEI. Trimming took 2 bases from V and 9 from J; bases not matched to a gene: 6. The CDR3 is 16 amino acids. CDR3 in DNA: TGTGCCAGCAGTGAATTGGGGGGACAGGGGGGTTCACCCCTCCACTTT. This codes for CASSELGGQGGSPLHF.

Written as DNA, the CDR3 is TGTGCCAGCTCACCACCAGGGACAGGGAACACCGGGGAGCTGTTTTTT. It encodes CASSPPGTGNTGELFF. The chain has TRBV18 and TRBJ2-2; 8 bases map to TRBD1. Germline V lookup: CDR1 KGHSH, CDR2 LQKENI. This CDR3 is 16 amino acids long. With V trimmed by 0 bases and J by 1 base, 1 base remained unmatched.

The chain links TRBV19 to TRBJ2-1, with D perhaps TRBD1 (6 bases). The length of the CDR3 is 14 residues. V was clipped by 5 bases and J by 4 bases, with 12 bases between them. CDR1 and CDR2 from the germline V gene are LNHDA and SQIVND (reference sequence). The CDR3 DNA sequence: TGTGCCAGTAGTCAAAGGACAGATTACAATGAGCAGTTCTTC. Its protein product is CASSQRTDYNEQFF.

The chain is built from TRBV10-3 and TRBJ2-1, with a tentative D call TRBD1 (6 bases). V was clipped by 6 bases and J by 7 bases, with 10 bases between them. The CDR3 covers 12 residues. The germline V gene encodes CDR1 ENHRY and CDR2 SYGVKD. The DNA for the CDR3 is TGTGCCATCAGCACGACAGGTAATGAGCAGTTCTTC. Its translation: CAISTTGNEQFF.

The sample holds a few counts of this clone. The chain has TRBV2 and TRBJ1-6, with TRBD1 identical over 7 bases. CDR1 and CDR2 from the germline V gene are SNHLY and FYNNEI. Trimming removed 7 bases from V and 9 bases from J; junction bases left unmatched: 12. This CDR3 has 15 residues. The CDR3 sequence is CASTFDRAGGSPLHF. In nucleotides, the CDR3 is TGTGCCAGCACCTTTGACAGGGCCGGGGGTTCACCCCTCCACTTT.

The chain uses TRBV7-9 and TRBJ1-5; 7 bases map to TRBD1. The CDR3 extends over 15 amino acids. With 0 bases clipped from V and 10 bases from J, the junction kept 9 bases outside the gene matches. In germline, CDR1 is SEHNR, CDR2 FQNEAQ (reference sequence). CDR3 sequence reads: CASSLAGTAHGPQHF. CDR3 nucleotides: TGTGCCAGCAGCTTAGCAGGGACAGCGCACGGACCCCAGCATTTT. Full variable domain (missing parts from reference TRBV7-9 and TRBJ1-5): DTGVSQNPRHKITKRGQNVTFRCDPISEHNRLYWYRQTLGQGPEFLTYFQNEAQLEKSRLLSDRFSAERPKGSFSTLEIQRTEQGDSAMYLCASSLAGTAHGPQHFGDGTRLSIL.

This rearrangement joins TRBV6-1 to TRBJ2-5; 9 nucleotides align to TRBD1. V lost 6 bases to trimming and J lost 5 bases; unmatched junction nucleotides: 10. There are 15 residues in the CDR3. The germline CDR1 and CDR2 sequences are MNHNS and SASEGT. CDR3 loop: CASSFRDRAPETQYF. The DNA of the CDR3 is TGTGCCAGCAGCTTCCGGGACAGGGCTCCGGAGACCCAGTACTTC.

The V gene is TRBV7-2, the J gene TRBJ1-1; D gene unclear. The CDR3 sequence is 15 residues long. Germline V lookup: CDR1 SGHTA, CDR2 FQGNSA. Deletions cut 0 bases from V and 5 bases from J, with 13 bases between. The CDR3 sequence is CASSLAPAGQTEAFF. Here the CDR3 DNA reads TGTGCCAGCAGCTTAGCTCCCGCGGGTCAGACTGAAGCTTTCTTT.

The rearrangement uses TRBV5-1 and TRBJ1-1, with TRBD1 matching over 8 bases. Germline V gene data show CDR1 as SGHRS and CDR2 as YFSETQ. J was trimmed by 1 base and V by 6 bases; bases with no gene match: 5. CDR3 length equals 14 residues. The DNA of the CDR3 is TGCGCCAGCAACGACCAGGGGGCGAACACTGAAGCTTTCTTT. It codes for CASNDQGANTEAFF.

The chain employs TRBV7-9 and TRBJ2-7; the D is unclear. V was clipped by 5 bases and J by 2 bases, with 16 bases between them. The CDR3 consists of 15 residues. CDR1 SEHNR and CDR2 FQNEAQ come from the germline V gene (reference sequence). CDR3 bases: TGTGCCAGCAGCCCTAGGCGAGAGGCCCCCTACGAGCAGTACTTC. Translating gives CASSPRREAPYEQYF.

The J gene is TRBJ2-3, the V gene TRBV15; the D is unclear. This CDR3 is 16 amino acids long. The germline V gene encodes CDR1 LNHNV and CDR2 YYDKDF (reference sequence). V lost 3 bases and J 2 bases, leaving 15 bases between the germline ends. CDR3 region: CATSSLTDTNTDTQYF. CDR3 nucleotides: TGTGCCACCAGCAGTTTAACAGATACCAACACAGATACGCAGTATTTT.

The rearrangement joins TRBV30 to TRBJ1-4; D possibly corresponds to TRBD1 (5 bases). CDR1 GTSNPN and CDR2 SVGIG come from the germline V gene (reference sequence). V lost 2 bases and J 7 bases, leaving 17 bases between the germline ends. CDR3 length equals 15 residues. The CDR3 region has the DNA TGTGCCTGGAGTCCTGTACGGGGGGATATTGAAAAACTGTTTTTT. Protein: CAWSPVRGDIEKLFF.

The chain combines TRBV7-2 with TRBJ1-1; 9 bases fit TRBD1. J lost 11 bases, V lost 4 bases, and 8 bases had no gene match. The CDR3 has 13 amino acids. CDR1 and CDR2 from the germline V gene are SGHTA and FQGNSA. DNA of the CDR3: TGTGCCAGCAGCTATAGGACACAGGGGGCGGCTTTCTTT. Translating gives CASSYRTQGAAFF.